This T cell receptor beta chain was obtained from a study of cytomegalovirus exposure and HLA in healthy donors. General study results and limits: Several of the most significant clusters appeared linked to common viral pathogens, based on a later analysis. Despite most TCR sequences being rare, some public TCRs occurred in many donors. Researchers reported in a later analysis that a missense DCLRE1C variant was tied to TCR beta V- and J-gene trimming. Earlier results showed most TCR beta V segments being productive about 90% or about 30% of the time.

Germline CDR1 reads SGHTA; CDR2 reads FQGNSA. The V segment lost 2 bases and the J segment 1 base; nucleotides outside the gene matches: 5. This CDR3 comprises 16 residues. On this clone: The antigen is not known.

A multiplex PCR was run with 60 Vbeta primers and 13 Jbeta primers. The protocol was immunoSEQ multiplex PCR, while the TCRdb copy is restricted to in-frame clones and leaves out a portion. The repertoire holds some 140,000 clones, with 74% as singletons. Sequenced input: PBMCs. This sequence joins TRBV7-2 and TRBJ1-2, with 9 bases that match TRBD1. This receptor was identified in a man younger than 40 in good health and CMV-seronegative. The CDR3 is CASSLRTGGGNYGYTF. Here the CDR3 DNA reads TGTGCCAGCAGCTTAAGAACAGGGGGCGGTAACTATGGCTACACCTTC.